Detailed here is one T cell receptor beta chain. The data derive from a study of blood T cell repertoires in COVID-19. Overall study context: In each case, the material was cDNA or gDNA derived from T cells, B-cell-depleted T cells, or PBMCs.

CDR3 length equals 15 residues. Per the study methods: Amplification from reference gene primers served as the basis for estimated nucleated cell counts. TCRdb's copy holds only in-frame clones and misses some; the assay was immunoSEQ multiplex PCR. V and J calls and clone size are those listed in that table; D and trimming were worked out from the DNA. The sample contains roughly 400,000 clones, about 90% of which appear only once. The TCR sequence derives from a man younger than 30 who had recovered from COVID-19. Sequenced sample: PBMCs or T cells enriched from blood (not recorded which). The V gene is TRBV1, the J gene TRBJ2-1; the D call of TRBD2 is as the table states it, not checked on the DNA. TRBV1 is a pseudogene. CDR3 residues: CTSSQSGGQRNEQFF. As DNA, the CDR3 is TGCACCAGCAGCCAGAGCGGGGGGCAGCGCAATGAGCAGTTCTTC.